A selection of T cell receptor beta chains follows, all from one sample in a study of beta chain features in type 1 diabetes. Sequenced by immunoSEQ multiplex PCR; TCRdb stores in-frame clones only, minus some. The sample yields 300,000 to 350,000 clones, 15% to 20% seen once. The sequenced sample was naive CD4+ T cells from blood. The receptor source for this set is a young woman in good health. Both conserved end residues are part of each CDR3. Fields, in order: J gene, V gene, clone size, D gene, CDR3 DNA, CDR3 protein. A D gene is named only where the DNA matches it firmly. The listing skips clone size in some rows; elsewhere it reads once, few, many or a size class.

J gene: TRBJ2-2; V gene: TRBV18; clone size: -; D gene: TRBD1; CDR3 DNA: TGTGCCAGCTTCCCCGGGACAGGGAACGCCGGGGAGCTGTTTTTT; CDR3 protein: CASFPGTGNAGELFF
J gene: TRBJ2-1; V gene: TRBV21-1; clone size: -; D gene: -; CDR3 DNA: TGTGCCAGCAGCAAAGGTGACAGGGGATACAATGAGCAGTTCTTC; CDR3 protein: CASSKGDRGYNEQFF
J gene: TRBJ1-1; V gene: TRBV19; clone size: few; D gene: -; CDR3 DNA: TGTGCCAGTAGTATTGGACAGACCTCGAACACTGAAGCTTTCTTT; CDR3 protein: CASSIGQTSNTEAFF
J gene: TRBJ2-7; V gene: TRBV7-7; clone size: -; D gene: -; CDR3 DNA: TGTGCTAGCAGCGTTGGGGGGTTCAACGAGCAGTACTTC; CDR3 protein: CASSVGGFNEQYF
J gene: TRBJ2-7; V gene: TRBV27; clone size: -; D gene: TRBD2; CDR3 DNA: TGTGCCAGCAGTTCCCGGACTAGCGGCTACGAGCAGTACTTC; CDR3 protein: CASSSRTSGYEQYF
J gene: TRBJ2-7; V gene: TRBV2; clone size: few; D gene: TRBD1; CDR3 DNA: TGTGCCAGCAGTTCGACAGGGCGTGGAGAGCAGTACTTC; CDR3 protein: CASSSTGRGEQYF
J gene: TRBJ2-3; V gene: TRBV9; clone size: few; D gene: TRBD1; CDR3 DNA: TGTGCCAGCAGCGAGAGAGGGATGACAGGGGGCGCGGATACGCAGTATTTT; CDR3 protein: CASSERGMTGGADTQYF
J gene: TRBJ2-7; V gene: TRBV20-1; clone size: -; D gene: -; CDR3 DNA: TGCAGTGCTTCGCCTAGAGCCGAGCAGTACTTC; CDR3 protein: CSASPRAEQYF
J gene: TRBJ2-6; V gene: TRBV7-9; clone size: -; D gene: TRBD1; CDR3 DNA: TGTGCCAGCAGCCTAGGGGCGCAGGGGGCGACTGGGGCCAACGTCCTGACTTTC; CDR3 protein: CASSLGAQGATGANVLTF
J gene: TRBJ2-5; V gene: TRBV5-1; clone size: few; D gene: TRBD2; CDR3 DNA: TGCGCCAGCAGCCCGGGACTAGCGGGAGGCAGGATTCCAGAGACCCAGTACTTC; CDR3 protein: CASSPGLAGGRIPETQYF
J gene: TRBJ2-3; V gene: TRBV18; clone size: -; D gene: TRBD1; CDR3 DNA: TGTGCCAGCTCACCGACCGGGACAGGGGGCAAAGATACGCAGTATTTT; CDR3 protein: CASSPTGTGGKDTQYF
J gene: TRBJ2-1; V gene: TRBV7-2; clone size: -; D gene: -; CDR3 DNA: TGTGCCAGCAGCTATCAACAGGTAAATGAGCAGTTCTTC; CDR3 protein: CASSYQQVNEQFF
J gene: TRBJ2-3; V gene: TRBV5-1; clone size: -; D gene: TRBD2; CDR3 DNA: TGCGCCAGCAGCTCTGGGACTAGCAGATTCACAGATACGCAGTATTTT; CDR3 protein: CASSSGTSRFTDTQYF
J gene: TRBJ2-4; V gene: TRBV30; clone size: -; D gene: TRBD1; CDR3 DNA: TGTGCCTGGAGTGCCATGCTCTATGGGGACAGGGGAAACATTCAGTACTTC; CDR3 protein: CAWSAMLYGDRGNIQYF
J gene: TRBJ1-5; V gene: TRBV7-9; clone size: -; D gene: TRBD1; CDR3 DNA: TGTGCCAGCAGCTTAGAGTTCAGGGGGGATCAGCCCCAGCATTTT; CDR3 protein: CASSLEFRGDQPQHF
J gene: TRBJ2-1; V gene: TRBV7-8; clone size: -; D gene: -; CDR3 DNA: TGTGCCAGCAGCTTAACGGTGTTGCGCGAGCAGTTCTTC; CDR3 protein: CASSLTVLREQFF
J gene: TRBJ2-5; V gene: TRBV5-1; clone size: few; D gene: TRBD2; CDR3 DNA: TGCGCCAGCAGCGACACCGGGACTAACTATGAGACCCAGTACTTC; CDR3 protein: CASSDTGTNYETQYF
J gene: TRBJ1-2; V gene: TRBV6-6; clone size: -; D gene: TRBD1; CDR3 DNA: TGTGCCAGCCGATCGGACAGGGAGTTTTACACCTTC; CDR3 protein: CASRSDREFYTF
J gene: TRBJ1-5; V gene: TRBV9; clone size: -; D gene: -; CDR3 DNA: TGTGCCAGCAGCGTAGTTCGGTTGCCTTGTTCTCTTGGTCAGCCCCAGCATTTT; CDR3 protein: CASSVVRLPCSLGQPQHF
J gene: TRBJ2-6; V gene: TRBV6-6; clone size: few; D gene: -; CDR3 DNA: TGTGCCAGCAGTCCTGGCGCCAACGTCCTGACTTTC; CDR3 protein: CASSPGANVLTF
J gene: TRBJ2-3; V gene: TRBV5-1; clone size: -; D gene: -; CDR3 DNA: TGCGCCAGCAGCTTACAGGGTAGCACAGATACGCAGTATTTT; CDR3 protein: CASSLQGSTDTQYF
J gene: TRBJ2-4; V gene: TRBV2; clone size: few; D gene: -; CDR3 DNA: TGTGCCAGCAGTACCGGGGCCAAAAACATTCAGTACTTC; CDR3 protein: CASSTGAKNIQYF
J gene: TRBJ1-1; V gene: TRBV30; clone size: few; D gene: -; CDR3 DNA: TGTGCCTGGAGTTTAGGGGGGGCAAACACTGAAGCTTTCTTT; CDR3 protein: CAWSLGGANTEAFF
J gene: TRBJ1-4; V gene: TRBV30; clone size: few; D gene: -; CDR3 DNA: TGTGCCTGGAGTGGCGGGTCGGCGGATGAAAAACTGTTTTTT; CDR3 protein: CAWSGGSADEKLFF
J gene: TRBJ2-3; V gene: TRBV23-1; clone size: -; D gene: -; CDR3 DNA: TGCGCCAGCAGCCCCTGGACTTTTTCTAGCACAGATACGCAGTATTTT; CDR3 protein: CASSPWTFSSTDTQYF
J gene: TRBJ1-1; V gene: TRBV2; clone size: -; D gene: -; CDR3 DNA: TGTGCCAGCATCAGGGTACCGCGAGCTGAAGCTTTCTTT; CDR3 protein: CASIRVPRAEAFF
J gene: TRBJ1-3; V gene: TRBV23-1; clone size: few; D gene: -; CDR3 DNA: TGCGCCAGCAGTCAGCCGTCCGGGGGCTCTGGAAACACCATATATTTT; CDR3 protein: CASSQPSGGSGNTIYF
J gene: TRBJ2-6; V gene: TRBV5-1; clone size: -; D gene: TRBD2; CDR3 DNA: TGCGCCAGCAGCTCGTCCTCGGGACTAGCGGGAGGGCCCGGGGCCAACGTCCTGACTTTC; CDR3 protein: CASSSSSGLAGGPGANVLTF
J gene: TRBJ1-5; V gene: TRBV18; clone size: few; D gene: -; CDR3 DNA: TGTGCCAGCTCACTGTCGGACAGTCTCAATCAGCCCCAGCATTTT; CDR3 protein: CASSLSDSLNQPQHF
J gene: TRBJ1-2; V gene: TRBV4-3; clone size: -; D gene: -; CDR3 DNA: TGCGCCAGCAGCCAAGATCAGGGGCCGAACAACTTTGGCTACACCTTC; CDR3 protein: CASSQDQGPNNFGYTF
J gene: TRBJ1-1; V gene: TRBV7-9; clone size: -; D gene: -; CDR3 DNA: TGTGCCAGCAGCTTAGCGCTGGCAACAACTGAAGCTTTCTTT; CDR3 protein: CASSLALATTEAFF
J gene: TRBJ1-2; V gene: TRBV4-1; clone size: few; D gene: -; CDR3 DNA: TGCGCCAGCAGCCAAGGCGACAGCGTTAACTATGGCTACACCTTC; CDR3 protein: CASSQGDSVNYGYTF
J gene: TRBJ1-2; V gene: TRBV7-9; clone size: few; D gene: -; CDR3 DNA: TGTGCCAGCAGCTTAATTAGTGGCTACACCTTC; CDR3 protein: CASSLISGYTF
J gene: TRBJ1-5; V gene: TRBV10-3; clone size: -; D gene: TRBD1; CDR3 DNA: TGTGCCATCAGTGAGACTGGACAGGCAGGGCGCCAGCATTTT; CDR3 protein: CAISETGQAGRQHF
J gene: TRBJ1-6; V gene: TRBV11-2; clone size: few; D gene: -; CDR3 DNA: TGTGCCAGCAGACGACTGTCGGGGGGGCTAAATTCACCCCTCCACTTT; CDR3 protein: CASRRLSGGLNSPLHF
J gene: TRBJ2-2; V gene: TRBV30; clone size: few; D gene: TRBD1; CDR3 DNA: TGTGCCTGCCCCCCGGGACAGGGCGGGGAGCTGTTTTTT; CDR3 protein: CACPPGQGGELFF
J gene: TRBJ2-7; V gene: TRBV7-9; clone size: -; D gene: TRBD1; CDR3 DNA: TGTGCCAGCAGCTTAGGGGACAGGATTAAAGACGAGCAGTACTTC; CDR3 protein: CASSLGDRIKDEQYF
J gene: TRBJ1-1; V gene: TRBV21-1; clone size: few; D gene: -; CDR3 DNA: TGTGCCAGCAGCAAAGAGTGCGGTGGGTCAACTGAAGCTTTCTTT; CDR3 protein: CASSKECGGSTEAFF
J gene: TRBJ1-2; V gene: TRBV2; clone size: -; D gene: -; CDR3 DNA: TGTGCCGGGGGATACAGGGTAGTCAGTGGCTACACCTTC; CDR3 protein: CAGGYRVVSGYTF
J gene: TRBJ2-3; V gene: TRBV5-4; clone size: few; D gene: -; CDR3 DNA: TGTGCCAGCAGCCCGTCGACAGTAATCACAGATACGCAGTATTTT; CDR3 protein: CASSPSTVITDTQYF
J gene: TRBJ2-3; V gene: TRBV14; clone size: few; D gene: -; CDR3 DNA: TGTGCCAGCAGCCCCCAGGGTCCAGATACGCAGTATTTT; CDR3 protein: CASSPQGPDTQYF
J gene: TRBJ2-1; V gene: TRBV29-1; clone size: few; D gene: TRBD1; CDR3 DNA: TGCAGCGTTGAGGACAGGAAAGGGTACAATGAGCAGTTCTTC; CDR3 protein: CSVEDRKGYNEQFF
J gene: TRBJ2-1; V gene: TRBV9; clone size: few; D gene: -; CDR3 DNA: TGTGCCAGCAGCGCGGGACTTATCAGCAGGCAGTTCTTC; CDR3 protein: CASSAGLISRQFF
J gene: TRBJ1-1; V gene: TRBV19; clone size: few; D gene: -; CDR3 DNA: TGTGCCAGTAGTATACGCGCCTCAAGCGCTTTCTTT; CDR3 protein: CASSIRASSAFF
J gene: TRBJ2-1; V gene: TRBV10-3; clone size: -; D gene: -; CDR3 DNA: TGTGCCATCTCCACCGGGACTCTAAACAATGAGCAGTTCTTC; CDR3 protein: CAISTGTLNNEQFF
J gene: TRBJ2-7; V gene: TRBV4-1; clone size: few; D gene: -; CDR3 DNA: TGCGCCAGCAGCCACGCGTTTGGTCACGCCCTCTACGAGCAGTACTTC; CDR3 protein: CASSHAFGHALYEQYF